This TCR beta chain came from a study of blood T cell repertoires in COVID-19. The wider study: COVID-19 samples, acute and convalescent, were from the United States, Italy and Spain. Sources were T cells, B-cell-depleted T cells, or PBMCs; the material itself was cDNA or gDNA.

In the authors' workflow: Nucleated cell counts were estimated from reference gene primer amplification. Only in-frame clones appear in the TCRdb table, and some are missing; sequencing was by immunoSEQ multiplex PCR. V, J and clone size were drawn from that table, and D and trimming were deduced from the DNA. Of about 380,000 clones in the sample, roughly 80% were seen once. The J segment lost 6 bases and the V segment lost 3 bases, leaving 2 bases of the junction unmatched. CDR3 length equals 13 residues. Sequenced: peripheral blood. The TCR originated in a human donor with acute or convalescent COVID-19. The donor label of this sample is uncertain. This chain joins TRBV12-3 or TRBV12-4 and TRBJ2-1; 7 bases agree with TRBD2. CDR3 amino acids: CASSFGTINEQFF. CDR3 bases: TGTGCCAGCAGTTTCGGGACTATCAATGAGCAGTTCTTC.